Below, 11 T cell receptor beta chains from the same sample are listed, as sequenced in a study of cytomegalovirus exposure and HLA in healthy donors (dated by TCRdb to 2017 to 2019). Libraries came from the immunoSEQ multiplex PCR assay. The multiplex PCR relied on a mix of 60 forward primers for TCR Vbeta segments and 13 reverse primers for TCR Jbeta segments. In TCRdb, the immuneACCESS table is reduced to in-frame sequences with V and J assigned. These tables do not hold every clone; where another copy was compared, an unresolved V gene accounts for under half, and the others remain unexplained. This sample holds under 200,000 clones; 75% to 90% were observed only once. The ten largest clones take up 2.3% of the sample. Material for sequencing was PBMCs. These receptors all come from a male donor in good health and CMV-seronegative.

DNA for the CDR3: TGTGCCAGCAGCTCCATGGAGGACTATGGCTACACCTTC. Residues: CASSSMEDYGYTF. This chain uses TRBV11-2 with TRBJ1-2, with no clear D. Per the germline V gene, CDR1 is SGHAT and CDR2 is FQNNGV. Trimming cost V 4 bases and J 3 bases, with 9 bases left between them. The CDR3 covers 13 residues.

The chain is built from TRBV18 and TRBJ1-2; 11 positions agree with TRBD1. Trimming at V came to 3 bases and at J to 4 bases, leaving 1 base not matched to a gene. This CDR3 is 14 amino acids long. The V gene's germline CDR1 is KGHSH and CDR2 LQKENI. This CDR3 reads CASSPGQGGYGYTF. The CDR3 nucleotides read TGTGCCAGCTCACCGGGACAGGGGGGCTATGGCTACACCTTC.

CDR3 residues: CASRTKTGTSGANVLTF. CDR3 nucleotide sequence: TGTGCCAGTAGGACCAAGACAGGGACCTCTGGGGCCAACGTCCTGACTTTC. The rearrangement joins TRBV19 to TRBJ2-6, with 7 bases matching TRBD1. The CDR3 spans 17 residues. Germline CDR1 reads LNHDA; CDR2 reads SQIVND (reference sequence). V shed 6 bases and J 0 bases; nucleotides not matched to a gene: 8. Full variable domain (outside the CDR3, taken from reference TRBV19 and TRBJ2-6): DGGITQSPKYLFRKEGQNVTLSCEQNLNHDAMYWYRQDPGQGLRLIYYSQIVNDFQKGDIAEGYSVSREKKESFPLTVTSAQKNPTAFYLCASRTKTGTSGANVLTFGAGSRLTVL.

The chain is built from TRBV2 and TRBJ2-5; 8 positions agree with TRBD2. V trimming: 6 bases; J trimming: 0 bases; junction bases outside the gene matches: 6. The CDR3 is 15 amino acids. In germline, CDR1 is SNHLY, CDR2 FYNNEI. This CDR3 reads CASSQERGYQETQYF. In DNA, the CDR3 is TGTGCCAGCAGCCAGGAGCGGGGGTACCAAGAGACCCAGTACTTC.

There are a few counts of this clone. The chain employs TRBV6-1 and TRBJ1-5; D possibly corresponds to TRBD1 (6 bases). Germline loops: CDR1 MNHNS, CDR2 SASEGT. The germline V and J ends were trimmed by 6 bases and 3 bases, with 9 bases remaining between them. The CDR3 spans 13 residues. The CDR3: CASRDSHNQPQHF. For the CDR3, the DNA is TGTGCCAGCAGGGACAGTCACAATCAGCCCCAGCATTTT.

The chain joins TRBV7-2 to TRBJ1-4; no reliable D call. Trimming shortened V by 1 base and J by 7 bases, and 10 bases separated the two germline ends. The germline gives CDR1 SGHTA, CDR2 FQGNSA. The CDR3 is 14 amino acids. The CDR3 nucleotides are TGTGCCAGCAGCTTAGATCCCAGGATTGAAAAACTGTTTTTT. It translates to CASSLDPRIEKLFF.

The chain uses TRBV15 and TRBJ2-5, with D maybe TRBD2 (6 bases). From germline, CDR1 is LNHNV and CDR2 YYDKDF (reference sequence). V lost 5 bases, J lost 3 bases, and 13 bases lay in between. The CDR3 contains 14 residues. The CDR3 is CATSPWTTKETQYF. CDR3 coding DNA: TGTGCCACCAGCCCATGGACTACAAAAGAGACCCAGTACTTC.

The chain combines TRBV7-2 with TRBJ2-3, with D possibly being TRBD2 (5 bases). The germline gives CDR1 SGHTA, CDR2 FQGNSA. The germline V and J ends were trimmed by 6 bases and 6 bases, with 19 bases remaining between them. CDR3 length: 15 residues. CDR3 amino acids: CASSYSPKTGDTQYF. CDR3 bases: TGTGCCAGCAGTTACTCCCCCAAGACGGGGGATACGCAGTATTTT.

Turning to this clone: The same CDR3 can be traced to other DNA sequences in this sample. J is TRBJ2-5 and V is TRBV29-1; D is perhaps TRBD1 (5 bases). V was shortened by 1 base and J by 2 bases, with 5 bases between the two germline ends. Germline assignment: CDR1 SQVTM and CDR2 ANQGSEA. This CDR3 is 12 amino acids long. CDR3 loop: CSVEAGQETQYF. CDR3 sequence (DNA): TGCAGCGTTGAAGCAGGGCAAGAGACCCAGTACTTC.

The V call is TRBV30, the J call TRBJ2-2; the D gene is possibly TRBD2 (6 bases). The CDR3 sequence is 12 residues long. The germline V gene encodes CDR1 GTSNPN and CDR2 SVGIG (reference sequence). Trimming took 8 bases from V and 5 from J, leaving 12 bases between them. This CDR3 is CALAGGTGELFF. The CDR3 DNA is TGTGCCCTCGCCGGGGGAACCGGGGAGCTGTTTTTT.

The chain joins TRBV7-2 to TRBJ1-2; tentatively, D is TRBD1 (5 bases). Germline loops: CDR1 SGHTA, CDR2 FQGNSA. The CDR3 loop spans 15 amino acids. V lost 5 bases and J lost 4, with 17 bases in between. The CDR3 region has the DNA TGTGCCAGCAGCCTCTGGGGACTCGTACTCTATGGCTACACCTTC. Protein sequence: CASSLWGLVLYGYTF. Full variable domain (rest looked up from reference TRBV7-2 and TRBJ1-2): GAGVSQSPSNKVTEKGKDVELRCDPISGHTALYWYRQSLGQGLEFLIYFQGNSAPDKSGLPSDRFSAERTGGSVSTLTIQRTQQEDSAVYLCASSLWGLVLYGYTFGSGTRLTVV.